This T cell receptor (beta chain) was recovered during a study of breast tumors, draining lymph nodes, adjacent tissues. Remarks on this clonotype: Just one base apart from a much larger clone, this may be a read error. No conserved phenylalanine or tryptophan ends this CDR3, so it is likely a read error.

The V end lost 2 bases, the J end lost 0 bases, and 11 bases lay between the germline ends. Germline V gene sequence: CDR1 PRHDT, CDR2 FYEKMQ (reference sequence). This CDR3 spans 15 amino acids. Each CDR3 protein is one row after TCRdb ran MiXCR on the multiplex PCR reads. The sample yields more than 200,000 distinct CDR3 sequences, approximately 29% seen once. Axillary draining lymph nodes of breast cancer patients supplied the node samples. The clonotype originates from a female donor with breast cancer. Some clones in this sample may be carry-over from other donors' samples. The specimen sequenced was axillary lymph node tissue. This chain joins TRBV13 and TRBJ2-7, with D maybe TRBD2 (5 bases). Here the CDR3 DNA reads TGTGCCAGCAGCTTACGCCGGGGTAGCTCCTACGAGCAGTACTCC. This sequence encodes CASSLRRGSSYEQYS.